These 5 T cell receptor beta chains originate from one sample sequenced in a study of T cell responses to AZD1222 COVID-19 vaccine. Clones were read by immunoSEQ multiplex PCR, and TCRdb kept only the in-frame ones, dropping some. The profile shows 150,000 to 200,000 clones, around nine tenths of them singletons. The sample consisted of peripheral blood, taken on day 0 of AZD1222 vaccination. The receptors here all came from an adult in good health.

This sequence joins TRBV27 and TRBJ2-7, with 7 nucleotides matching TRBD1. Germline assignment: CDR1 MNHEY and CDR2 SMNVEV (reference sequence). V dropped 6 bases and J dropped 1; count of bases not matched to a gene: 3. CDR3 length: 13 amino acids. The CDR3 here is CASRGTESYEQYF. The CDR3 nucleotides are TGTGCCAGCAGAGGGACAGAGTCCTACGAGCAGTACTTC.

This clone was seen a single time. V usage is TRBV21-1 and J usage is TRBJ2-3; the table's D gene call, TRBD1, was not cross checked with the DNA. TRBV21-1 is shown as a pseudogene. The CDR3 runs to 17 residues. The CDR3 nucleotides are TGTGCCAGCAGCAAGGAGAACAGGGGGGGCGAGGCAGATACGCAGTATTTT. This translates into CASSKENRGGEADTQYF.

This chain uses TRBV19 with TRBJ1-5, with D unclear. This CDR3 contains 16 residues. Trimming pared 3 bases from V and 4 bases from J, leaving 16 bases between. CDR1 and CDR2 (germline): LNHDA, SQIVND (reference sequence). The CDR3 coding sequence is TGTGCCAGTAGTATTGCGGACTTCGGGTGGAATCAGCCCCAGCATTTT. Protein sequence: CASSIADFGWNQPQHF.

The chain employs TRBV6-2 or TRBV6-3 and TRBJ2-3; the match to TRBD2 covers 10 bases. The length of the CDR3 is 15 residues. Germline CDR1 reads MNHEY; CDR2 reads SVGEGT. The ends lost 4 bases at V and 8 bases at J; junction bases unmatched: 9. CDR3 DNA: TGTGCCAGCAGTTCCTCTGTAGCGGGGGGCCTTACGCAGTATTTT. It translates to CASSSSVAGGLTQYF.

The chain combines TRBV19 with TRBJ1-5; D not certain. Trimming pared 5 bases from V and 1 base from J, leaving 9 bases between. The CDR3 loop spans 14 amino acids. Germline V gene sequence: CDR1 LNHDA, CDR2 SQIVND (reference sequence). The CDR3, as DNA: TGTGCCAGTAGTCCCCTCGGGAGCAATCAGCCCCAGCATTTT. Translating it yields CASSPLGSNQPQHF.